This T cell receptor (beta chain) is drawn from a study of regulatory T cells. Whole-study results and caveats: In CD3G-deficient patients, conventional CD4+ T cells were enriched for hydrophobic CDR3 residues at positions 6 and 7.

A couple of CD3G-deficient patients had more severe autoimmunity; all had some. In the case of this clone: Its antigen is not identified.

The PCR used 52 TRBV and 13 TRBJ primers. Only in-frame clones appear in the TCRdb table, and some are missing; sequencing was by immunoSEQ multiplex PCR. The sample lists approximately 40,000 clones; approximately 90% were seen once. The germline gives CDR1 MNHNS, CDR2 SASEGT. Between the trimmed V and J ends, which lost 3 bases and 5 bases, there was a span of 14 bases. This CDR3 region has 14 residues. The receptor's source is a person aged 18-35 years with CD3G deficiency. This sequence joins TRBV6-1 and TRBJ2-7; D is tentatively TRBD1 or TRBD2 (6 bases each). Sequencing input: conventional CD4+ T cells sorted from blood. CDR3 in amino acids: CASSDGGGINEQYF. The CDR3, as DNA: TGTGCCAGCAGTGATGGAGGGGGGATCAACGAGCAGTACTTC.